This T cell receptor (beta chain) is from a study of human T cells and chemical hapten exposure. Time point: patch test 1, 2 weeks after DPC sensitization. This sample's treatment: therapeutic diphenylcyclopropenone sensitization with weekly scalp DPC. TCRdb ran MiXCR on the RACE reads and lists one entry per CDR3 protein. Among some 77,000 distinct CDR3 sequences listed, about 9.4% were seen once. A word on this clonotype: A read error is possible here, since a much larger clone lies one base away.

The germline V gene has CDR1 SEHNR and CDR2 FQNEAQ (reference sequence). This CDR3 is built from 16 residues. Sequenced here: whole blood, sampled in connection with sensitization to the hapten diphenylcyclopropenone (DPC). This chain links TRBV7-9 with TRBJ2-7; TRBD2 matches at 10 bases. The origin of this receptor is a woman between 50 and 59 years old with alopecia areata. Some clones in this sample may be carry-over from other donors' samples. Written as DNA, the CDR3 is TGTGTCAGCAGCTCCTTTAGCGGGAGGTCCTCCTACGAGCAGTACTTC. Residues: CVSSSFSGRSSYEQYF.